This T cell receptor (beta chain) derives from a study of human T cells and chemical hapten exposure. Overall study results and limits: Sensitizing with DPC caused no change in TCRs above 1 in 1000 frequency.

Time point here: patch test 1, 2 weeks after DPC sensitization. The treatment is: therapeutic diphenylcyclopropenone sensitization with weekly scalp DPC. TCRdb re-analysed the RACE reads in MiXCR, keeping a single row per CDR3 protein. Among 95,000 to 100,000 distinct CDR3 sequences, roughly an eighth were seen once, and the ten largest hold roughly 2.1%. This clonotype was seen repeatedly, ten times or more. Antigen unknown. The sequence was obtained from a woman between 35 and 50 years old with alopecia areata. Some clones in this sample may be carry-over from other donors' samples. The source material was whole blood, sampled in connection with sensitization to the hapten diphenylcyclopropenone (DPC).

The CDR3 region has the DNA TGCAGCGTTGAAACAGATGGCAACATTCAGTACTTC. This sequence encodes CSVETDGNIQYF. V and J are TRBV29-1 and TRBJ2-4; D uncertain. V lost 2 bases and J lost 7, with 9 bases in between. Germline loops: CDR1 SQVTM, CDR2 ANQGSEA. This CDR3 is built from 12 residues.